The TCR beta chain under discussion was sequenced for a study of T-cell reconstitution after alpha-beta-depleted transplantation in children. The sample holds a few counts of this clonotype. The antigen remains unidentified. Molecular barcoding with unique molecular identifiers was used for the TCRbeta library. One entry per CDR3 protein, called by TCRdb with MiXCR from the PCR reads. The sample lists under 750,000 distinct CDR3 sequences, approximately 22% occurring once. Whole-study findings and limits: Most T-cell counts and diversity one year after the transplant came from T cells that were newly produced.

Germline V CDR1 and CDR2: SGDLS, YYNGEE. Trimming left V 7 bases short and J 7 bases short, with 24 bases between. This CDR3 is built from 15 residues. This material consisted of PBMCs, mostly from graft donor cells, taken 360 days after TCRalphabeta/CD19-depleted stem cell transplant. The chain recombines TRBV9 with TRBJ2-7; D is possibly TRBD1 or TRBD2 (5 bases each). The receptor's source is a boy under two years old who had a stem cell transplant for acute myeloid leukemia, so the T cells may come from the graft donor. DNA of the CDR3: TGTGCCAGCCGGCGCCGGGACGGTGAGAGGTGGGAGCAGTACGTC. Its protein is CASRRRDGERWEQYV.